This T cell receptor beta chain was documented in a study of monozygotic twins with inflammatory bowel disease. After re-calling the 5' RACE reads, TCRdb lists one entry per CDR3 protein, DNA absent. The sample yields some 170,000 distinct CDR3 sequences, of which the top ten take up roughly 2.6%. In germline, CDR1 is SEHNR, CDR2 FQNEAQ (reference sequence). The CDR3 covers 15 residues. The V and J genes are TRBV7-9 and TRBJ2-5; TCRdb lists TRBD1, though no DNA is available to test this call. Sequenced sample: blood. The clonotype originates from a human donor with ulcerative colitis or Crohn's disease, or a healthy co-twin of an affected twin (not recorded which). The CDR3 sequence is CASSPRTGAQETQYF.